The TCR beta chain described here comes from a study of human T cells and chemical hapten exposure. Study as a whole: Variation in per-sample TCR yields came mainly from small pooled library volume differences. Points from the study as a whole: TCRs above 1 in 1000 frequency did not change with DPC sensitization.

This clonotype has a handful of counts. Its matching antigen is unknown. Indicated time point: healthy volunteer bleed at 2 weeks. Someone pulled total RNA out of unfractionated whole blood. TCRdb independently ran MiXCR on the RACE reads; one entry per CDR3 protein. Counted here are over 100,000 distinct CDR3 sequences, 8.5% to 9.5% occurring once; the ten biggest clones make up approximately 1.6%. Germline V gene sequence: CDR1 SGHVS, CDR2 FNYEAQ. The V gene lost 5 bases and the J gene lost 4 bases, with 18 bases spanning the gap. The CDR3 length is 16 residues. The receptor was derived from a male donor in good health. Some clones in this sample may be carry-over from other donors' samples. The rearrangement links TRBV7-6 to TRBJ1-5, with D tentatively TRBD1 (5 bases). The sample comprised whole blood. CDR3 in DNA: TGTGCCAGCAGCCCCAAGGGACCTGGAATGAATCAGCCCCAGCATTTT. This encodes CASSPKGPGMNQPQHF.